This T cell receptor beta chain comes out of a study of vaccination and CD4 T cells after COVID-19. Notes on this clonotype: What it binds is unknown.

An Oncomine TCR Beta short-read assay was used to sequence the DNA from cultured CD4+ T cells. Each CDR3 protein gets one entry after TCRdb re-called the PCR reads with MiXCR. The table lists more than 10,000 distinct CDR3 sequences, just under 75% of them singletons. The CDR3 has 13 amino acids. In germline, CDR1 is SGHTA, CDR2 FQGNSA. Deletions cut 1 base from V and 1 base from J, with 4 bases between. Treatment denoted: roughly nine-day PBMC culture with coronavirus spike peptide pools or control peptides (ViraFEST assay). This rearrangement joins TRBV7-2 to TRBJ1-1; D remains unclear. The receptor's source is a human donor who had recovered from COVID-19. Sequencing was carried out using CD4+ T cells from blood, cultured in vitro. CDR3 in amino acids: CASSLVGNTEAFF. In nucleotides, the CDR3 is TGTGCCAGCAGCTTAGTTGGGAACACTGAAGCTTTCTTT.